A single sample gave rise to the 14 T cell receptor beta chains below, sequenced in a study of cytomegalovirus exposure and HLA in healthy donors. A multiplex PCR was run with 60 Vbeta primers and 13 Jbeta primers. TCRdb keeps only in-frame clones here, not all; method: immunoSEQ multiplex PCR. The sample records about 140,000 clones, roughly 80% being singletons. The specimen was PBMCs. The receptors originated from a man aged 35 to 55 in good health and CMV-seronegative.

CDR3 nucleotide sequence: TGTGCCAGCAGCTTAGGGGGACAGCGCAATCAGCCCCAGCATTTT. Its protein product is CASSLGGQRNQPQHF. The chain combines TRBV7-8 with TRBJ1-5, with 7 bases fitting TRBD1. V lost 1 base and J lost 2; bases outside the gene matches: 2. CDR3 length: 15 residues. Germline V gene sequence: CDR1 SGHVS, CDR2 FQNEAQ.

The chain combines TRBV28 with TRBJ2-7, with a possible D match to TRBD1 (5 bases). CDR1 and CDR2 (germline): MDHEN, SYDVKM. The CDR3 contains 15 residues. The V gene lost 2 bases and the J gene lost 4 bases, with 15 bases spanning the gap. CDR3 sequence (DNA): TGTGCCAGCAGTTTAACAGCAGGGTTCGTTTACGAGCAGTACTTC. This translates into CASSLTAGFVYEQYF.

J is TRBJ1-4 and V is TRBV9; 10 bases are a match to TRBD1. Looked up from germline, CDR1 is SGDLS and CDR2 is YYNGEE. V lost 1 base and J lost 7; bases outside the gene matches: 4. CDR3 length equals 15 residues. CDR3 sequence (DNA): TGTGCCAGCAGCGTAACCGGGACAGGGGCTGAAAAACTGTTTTTT. Protein product: CASSVTGTGAEKLFF.

This sequence joins TRBV5-6 and TRBJ2-3; TRBD2 aligns across 7 bases. This CDR3 spans 17 amino acids. V trimming: 2 bases; J trimming: 3 bases; junction bases outside the gene matches: 12. CDR1 and CDR2 from the germline V gene are SGHDT and YYEEEE. CDR3 loop: CASSLFPVGRGTDTQYF. The CDR3 DNA follows: TGTGCCAGCAGCTTATTCCCGGTTGGGCGGGGGACAGATACGCAGTATTTT.

This rearrangement joins TRBV4-3 to TRBJ1-2; 9 nucleotides agree with TRBD1. There are 15 residues in the CDR3. V was clipped by 4 bases and J by 4 bases; unmatched bases: 7. CDR1 and CDR2 (germline): LGHNA, YSLEER. The CDR3 bases are TGCGCCAGCAGCCCGGGGACAGGGACCGCCTATGGCTACACCTTC. Its translation: CASSPGTGTAYGYTF.

This chain connects TRBV14 to TRBJ1-1; 7 nucleotides line up with TRBD1. The germline CDR1 and CDR2 sequences are SGHDN and FVKESK. This CDR3 is built from 14 residues. With V trimmed by 6 bases and J by 5 bases, 9 bases remained unmatched. The CDR3 DNA sequence: TGTGCCAGCAGTCTTAACAGGGGATTGACTGAAGCTTTCTTT. Translating it yields CASSLNRGLTEAFF.

The rearrangement uses TRBV6-5 and TRBJ1-2; 11 bases map to TRBD1. The V segment lost 4 bases and the J segment 5 bases; nucleotides outside the gene matches: 6. The CDR3 contains 15 residues. From germline, CDR1 is MNHEY and CDR2 SVGAGI. Here the CDR3 DNA reads TGTGCCAGCAGTTCGCCCGGGACAGGGGGGTATGGCTACACCTTC. Translated: CASSSPGTGGYGYTF.

This sequence joins TRBV4-2 and TRBJ2-1, with TRBD2 matching 12 bases. The CDR3 is 18 amino acids. Looked up from germline, CDR1 is LGHNA and CDR2 is YNFKEQ. The junction had 8 bases not matched to a gene; V was cut back by 1 base and J by 4 bases. CDR3 loop: CASSQVRGLAGQYNEQFF. For the CDR3, the DNA is TGTGCCAGCAGCCAAGTTAGGGGACTAGCGGGCCAATACAATGAGCAGTTCTTC.

The chain recombines TRBV27 with TRBJ2-7, with a weak D call TRBD2 (5 bases). The CDR3 runs 15 residues. With 2 bases removed from V and 2 bases from J, the gap between germline ends came to 13 bases. Germline V lookup: CDR1 MNHEY, CDR2 SMNVEV (reference sequence). The CDR3 region has the DNA TGTGCCAGCAGTTTACTGTCCCGGGGAACCTACGAGCAGTACTTC. This translates into CASSLLSRGTYEQYF.

The CDR3 coding sequence is TGTGCCAGCAGCCCAGACAGGGTCAGGATTTCACCCCTCCACTTT. Translating gives CASSPDRVRISPLHF. The V and J genes are TRBV5-4 and TRBJ1-6, with 7 bases identical to TRBD1. The CDR3 has 15 residues. The germline V gene encodes CDR1 SGHNT and CDR2 YYREEE (reference sequence). Unmatched junction bases numbered 10, after V lost 4 bases and J lost 9 bases.

This chain links TRBV5-1 with TRBJ2-5; D may be TRBD2 (6 bases). Germline V CDR1 and CDR2: SGHRS, YFSETQ. The V gene lost 4 bases and the J gene lost 5 bases, with 9 bases spanning the gap. CDR3 size: 12 residues. CDR3 nucleotides: TGCGCCAGCAGCCCGGAGGGGGAGACCCAGTACTTC. This encodes CASSPEGETQYF.

V gene TRBV6-1 combines with J gene TRBJ1-2; 12 nucleotides align to TRBD1. The junction had 5 bases not matched to a gene; V was cut back by 4 bases and J by 5 bases. Germline V gene lookup returns CDR1 MNHNS and CDR2 SASEGT. The CDR3 is made up of 15 amino acids. CDR3 sequence (DNA): TGTGCCAGCAGTGTCCGGGACAGGGGGCAGTATGGCTACACCTTC. Protein: CASSVRDRGQYGYTF.

The chain couples TRBV23-1 to TRBJ2-7; weak D call: TRBD1 (5 bases). TRBV23-1 is recorded as an ORF, its role being uncertain. The V and J ends lost 6 bases and 6 bases respectively, with 6 bases between them. This CDR3 has 10 residues. For the CDR3, the DNA is TGCGCCAGCAGGACAGCCGAGCAGTACTTC. As protein: CASRTAEQYF.

This rearrangement joins TRBV11-2 to TRBJ2-2; a weak D match, TRBD2 (5 bases). V was trimmed by 5 bases and J by 7 bases, leaving 11 bases between them. CDR1 and CDR2 from the germline V gene are SGHAT and FQNNGV. This CDR3 is 13 amino acids long. The CDR3 nucleotides read TGTGCCAGCAGCCCCGCACGGGACGGGGAGCTGTTTTTT. It translates to CASSPARDGELFF.